Described below is a single TCR beta chain sequence and its context. Its antigen is undetermined. The library targeted TCRbeta and was prepared with unique molecular identifiers. TCRdb itself ran the PCR reads through MiXCR, one entry per CDR3 protein. The table includes some 260,000 distinct CDR3 sequences, about 24% detected once. This entry is derived from a study of T-cell reconstitution after alpha-beta-depleted transplantation in children. Notes on the study in general: When one year had passed after transplant, most T-cell counts and diversity came from newly produced T cells.

The source material was PBMCs, mostly from graft donor cells, sampled 360 days after TCRalphabeta/CD19-depleted stem cell transplant. This clonotype was sampled from a female patient between 2 and 10 years old who had a stem cell transplant for congenital amegakaryocytic thrombocytopenia, so the T cells may come from the graft donor.

CDR3 bases: TGCAGTGCTAGAGGAAGGGACCCGACCGACTGGAACACTGAAGCTTTCTTT. This gives the protein CSARGRDPTDWNTEAFF. The rearrangement joins TRBV20-1 to TRBJ1-1, with D perhaps matching TRBD1 (5 bases). V was shortened by 1 base and J by 1 base, with 19 bases between the two germline ends. The CDR3 is 17 residues long. From germline, CDR1 is DFQATT and CDR2 SNEGSKA (reference sequence).